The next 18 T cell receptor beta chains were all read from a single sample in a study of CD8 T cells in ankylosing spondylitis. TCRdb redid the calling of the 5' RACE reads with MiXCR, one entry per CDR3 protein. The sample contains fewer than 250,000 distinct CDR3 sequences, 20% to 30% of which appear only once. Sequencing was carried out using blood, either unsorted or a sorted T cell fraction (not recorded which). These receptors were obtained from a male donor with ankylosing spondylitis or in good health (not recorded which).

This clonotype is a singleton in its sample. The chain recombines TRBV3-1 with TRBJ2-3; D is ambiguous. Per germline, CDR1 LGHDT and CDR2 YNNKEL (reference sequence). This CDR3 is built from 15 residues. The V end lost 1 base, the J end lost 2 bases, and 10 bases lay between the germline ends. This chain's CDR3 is CASSQATGFTDTQYF. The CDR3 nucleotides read TGTGCCAGCAGCCAAGCAACGGGTTTCACAGATACGCAGTATTTT.

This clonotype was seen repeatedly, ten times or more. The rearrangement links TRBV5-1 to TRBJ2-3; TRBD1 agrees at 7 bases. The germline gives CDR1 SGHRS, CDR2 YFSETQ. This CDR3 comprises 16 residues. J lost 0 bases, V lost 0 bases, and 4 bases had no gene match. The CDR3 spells CASSLEGGPSTDTQYF. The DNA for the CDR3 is TGCGCCAGCAGCTTGGAAGGGGGCCCTAGCACAGATACGCAGTATTTT.

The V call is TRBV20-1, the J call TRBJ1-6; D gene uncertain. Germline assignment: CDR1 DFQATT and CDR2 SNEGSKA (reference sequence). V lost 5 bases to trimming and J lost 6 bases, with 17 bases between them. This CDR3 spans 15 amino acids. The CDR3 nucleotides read TGCAGTGCTCACGAGAGGAACGGGATTAATTCACCCCTCCACTTT. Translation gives CSAHERNGINSPLHF.

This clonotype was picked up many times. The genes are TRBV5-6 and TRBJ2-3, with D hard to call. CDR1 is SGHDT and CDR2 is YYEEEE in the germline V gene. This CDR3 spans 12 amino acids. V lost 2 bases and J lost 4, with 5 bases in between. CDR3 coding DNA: TGTGCCAGCAGCTTAGGCGCAGATACGCAGTATTTT. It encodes CASSLGADTQYF.

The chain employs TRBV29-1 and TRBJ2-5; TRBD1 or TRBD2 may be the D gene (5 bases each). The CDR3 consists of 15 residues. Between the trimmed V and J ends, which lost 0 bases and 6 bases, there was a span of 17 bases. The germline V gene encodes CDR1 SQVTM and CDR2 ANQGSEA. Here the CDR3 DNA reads TGCAGCGTTGAAGATCTTGCAGGGATCGGGAAGACCCAGTACTTC. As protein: CSVEDLAGIGKTQYF.

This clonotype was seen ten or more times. CDR3 sequence reads: CASSFDSYNEQFF. CDR3 bases: TGTGCCAGCAGCTTCGACAGTTACAATGAGCAGTTCTTC. This chain uses TRBV5-5 with TRBJ2-1; weak D call: TRBD1 (5 bases). The CDR3 is 13 residues long. V gave up 2 bases and J gave up 4 bases, with 7 bases separating them. Looked up from germline, CDR1 is SGHKS and CDR2 is YYEKEE (reference sequence).

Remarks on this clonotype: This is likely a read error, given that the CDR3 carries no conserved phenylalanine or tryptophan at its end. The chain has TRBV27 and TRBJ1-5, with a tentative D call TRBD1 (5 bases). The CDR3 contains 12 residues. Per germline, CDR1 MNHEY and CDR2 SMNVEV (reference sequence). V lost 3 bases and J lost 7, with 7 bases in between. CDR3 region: CASSLGGQPQHS. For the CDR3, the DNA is TGTGCCAGCAGTTTGGGGGGACAGCCCCAGCATTCT.

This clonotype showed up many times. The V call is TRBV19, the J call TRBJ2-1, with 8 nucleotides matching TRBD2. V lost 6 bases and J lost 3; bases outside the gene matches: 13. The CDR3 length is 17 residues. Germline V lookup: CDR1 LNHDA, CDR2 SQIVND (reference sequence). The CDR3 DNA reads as TGTGCCAGTAGCCCCCAGCGGGGGCAGGGTAACTACAATGAGCAGTTCTTC. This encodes CASSPQRGQGNYNEQFF.

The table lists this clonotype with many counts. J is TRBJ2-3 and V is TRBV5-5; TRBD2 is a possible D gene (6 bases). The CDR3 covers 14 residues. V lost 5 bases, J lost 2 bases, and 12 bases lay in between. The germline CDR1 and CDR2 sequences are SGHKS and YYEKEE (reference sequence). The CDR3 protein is CASRVVAATDTQYF. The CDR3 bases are TGTGCCAGCAGAGTGGTAGCGGCCACAGATACGCAGTATTTT.

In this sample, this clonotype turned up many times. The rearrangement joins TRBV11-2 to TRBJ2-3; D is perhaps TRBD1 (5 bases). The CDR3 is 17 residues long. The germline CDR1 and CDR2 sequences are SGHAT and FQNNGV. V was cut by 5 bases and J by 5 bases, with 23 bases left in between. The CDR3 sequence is CASSPKAAGRRQDTQYF. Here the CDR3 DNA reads TGTGCCAGCAGCCCAAAAGCCGCAGGGCGAAGACAAGATACGCAGTATTTT.

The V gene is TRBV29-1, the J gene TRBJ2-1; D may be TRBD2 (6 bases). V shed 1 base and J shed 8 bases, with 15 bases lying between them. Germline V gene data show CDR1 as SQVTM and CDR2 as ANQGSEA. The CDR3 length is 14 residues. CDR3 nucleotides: TGCAGCGTTGAAGGAGCGAGGGAGGTAGATGAGCAGTTCTTC. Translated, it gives CSVEGAREVDEQFF.

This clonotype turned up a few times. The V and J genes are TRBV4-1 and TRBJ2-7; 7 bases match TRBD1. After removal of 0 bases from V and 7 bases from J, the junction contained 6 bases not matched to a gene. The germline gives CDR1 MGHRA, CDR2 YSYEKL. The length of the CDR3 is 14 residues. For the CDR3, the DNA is TGCGCCAGCAGCCAAGATGCGACAGGGCGGGAGCAGTACTTC. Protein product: CASSQDATGREQYF.

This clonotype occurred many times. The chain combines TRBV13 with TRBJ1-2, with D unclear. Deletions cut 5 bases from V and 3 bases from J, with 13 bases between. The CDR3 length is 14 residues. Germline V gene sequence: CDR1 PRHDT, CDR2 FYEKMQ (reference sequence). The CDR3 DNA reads TGTGCCAGCAGCCCGCAGCTTGGTGACTATGGCTACACCTTC. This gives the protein CASSPQLGDYGYTF.

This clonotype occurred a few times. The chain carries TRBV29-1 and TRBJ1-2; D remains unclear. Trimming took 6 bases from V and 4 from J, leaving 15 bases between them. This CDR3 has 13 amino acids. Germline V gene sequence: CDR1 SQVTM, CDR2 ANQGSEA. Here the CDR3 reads CSVVQQEGYGYTF. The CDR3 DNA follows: TGCAGCGTAGTCCAGCAGGAGGGCTATGGCTACACCTTC.

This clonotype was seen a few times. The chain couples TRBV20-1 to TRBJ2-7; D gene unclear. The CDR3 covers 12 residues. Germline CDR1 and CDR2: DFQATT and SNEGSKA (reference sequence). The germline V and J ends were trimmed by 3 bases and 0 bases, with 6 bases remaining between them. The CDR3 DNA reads TGCAGTGCTAGCCTTCTCTCCTACGAGCAGTACTTC. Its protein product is CSASLLSYEQYF.

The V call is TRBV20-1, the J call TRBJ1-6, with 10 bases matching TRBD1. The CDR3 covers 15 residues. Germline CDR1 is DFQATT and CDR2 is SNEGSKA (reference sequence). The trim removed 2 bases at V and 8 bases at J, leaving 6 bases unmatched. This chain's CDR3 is CSARIRQGADSPLHF. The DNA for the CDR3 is TGCAGTGCTAGAATCAGACAGGGGGCGGATTCACCCCTCCACTTT.

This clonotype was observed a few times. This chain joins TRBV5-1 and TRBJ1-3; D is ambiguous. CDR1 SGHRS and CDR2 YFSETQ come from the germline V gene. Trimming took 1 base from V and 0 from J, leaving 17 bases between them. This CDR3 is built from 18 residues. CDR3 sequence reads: CASSLWFVGENSGNTIYF. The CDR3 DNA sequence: TGCGCCAGCAGCTTGTGGTTTGTTGGGGAGAACTCTGGAAACACCATATATTTT.

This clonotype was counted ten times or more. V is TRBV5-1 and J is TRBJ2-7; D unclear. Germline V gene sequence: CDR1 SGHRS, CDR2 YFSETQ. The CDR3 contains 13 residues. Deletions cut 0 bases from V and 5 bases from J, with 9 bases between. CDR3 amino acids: CASSLGQVDEQYF. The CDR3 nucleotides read TGCGCCAGCAGCTTGGGCCAGGTCGACGAGCAGTACTTC.